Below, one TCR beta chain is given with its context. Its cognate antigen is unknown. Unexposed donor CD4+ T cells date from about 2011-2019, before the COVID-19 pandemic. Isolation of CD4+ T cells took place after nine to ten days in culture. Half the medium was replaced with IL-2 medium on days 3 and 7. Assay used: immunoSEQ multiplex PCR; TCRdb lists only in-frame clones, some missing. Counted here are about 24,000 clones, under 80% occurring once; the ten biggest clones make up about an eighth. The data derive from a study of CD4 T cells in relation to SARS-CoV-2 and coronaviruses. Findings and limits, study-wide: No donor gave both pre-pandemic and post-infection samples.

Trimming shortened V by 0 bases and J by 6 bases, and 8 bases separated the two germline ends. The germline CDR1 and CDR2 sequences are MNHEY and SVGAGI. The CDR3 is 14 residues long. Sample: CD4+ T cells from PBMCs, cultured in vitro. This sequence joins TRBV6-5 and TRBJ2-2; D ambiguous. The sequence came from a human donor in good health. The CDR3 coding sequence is TGTGCCAGCAGTTACTCAGGGCAGGCCGGGGAGCTGTTTTTT. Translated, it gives CASSYSGQAGELFF.